These 7 T cell receptor beta chains were all obtained from the same sample, sequenced in a study of T cell repertoires in cytomegalovirus infection. MiXCR was run by TCRdb on the reads, yielding one entry per CDR3 protein. The sample includes approximately 500,000 distinct CDR3 sequences, 26% of them seen just once. The sequencing input was PBMCs. These receptors were collected from a human donor in good health (CMV status not recorded). Some clones in this sample may be carry-over from other donors' samples.

This clonotype was counted many times. The rearrangement links TRBV29-1 to TRBJ1-1; D is ambiguous. Trimming cost V 2 bases and J 1 base, with 11 bases left between them. Per the germline V gene, CDR1 is SQVTM and CDR2 is ANQGSEA. This CDR3 has 14 amino acids. CDR3 protein: CSVESPPSNTEAFF. CDR3 bases: TGCAGCGTTGAATCTCCTCCCTCGAACACTGAAGCTTTCTTT.

The chain combines TRBV12-3 or TRBV12-4 with TRBJ1-5, with D maybe TRBD1 (5 bases). The CDR3 spans 14 residues. V gave up 2 bases and J gave up 6 bases, with 11 bases separating them. CDR3 nucleotide sequence: TGTGCCAGCAGTTTAAGTGCAGGGTTTCAGCCCCAGCATTTT. As protein: CASSLSAGFQPQHF.

The chain has TRBV28 and TRBJ1-1; D might be TRBD1 (5 bases). V lost 6 bases and J 7 bases, leaving 18 bases between the germline ends. The CDR3 loop spans 14 amino acids. The V gene's germline CDR1 is MDHEN and CDR2 SYDVKM. The CDR3 DNA follows: TGTGCCAGCAGCACAACCCAATCGGGGCATGAAGCTTTCTTT. It specifies CASSTTQSGHEAFF.

This clonotype was picked up a small number of times. The chain is built from TRBV7-9 and TRBJ1-2; perhaps TRBD1 as D (6 bases). Trimming stripped 7 bases from V and 3 bases from J, with 21 bases between. This CDR3 spans 16 amino acids. Germline CDR1 reads SEHNR; CDR2 reads FQNEAQ (reference sequence). The CDR3 reads CASTNPMVQGHYGYTF. The CDR3 coding sequence is TGTGCCAGCACCAACCCCATGGTACAGGGACACTATGGCTACACCTTC.

The genes are TRBV7-4 and TRBJ2-7; D gene uncertain. Trimming took off 3 bases at V and 0 bases at J, with 6 bases between the two ends. The CDR3 is 13 residues long. Germline-derived CDR1 and CDR2 are SGHVT and SQSDAQ. CDR3 region: CASSLDDSYEQYF. CDR3 bases: TGTGCCAGCAGCTTGGACGACTCCTACGAGCAGTACTTC.

This clonotype was observed a few times. The chain joins TRBV19 to TRBJ1-2, with D possibly matching TRBD1 (6 bases). The CDR3 covers 13 residues. Germline V CDR1 and CDR2: LNHDA, SQIVND (reference sequence). Trimming took off 6 bases at V and 10 bases at J, with 18 bases between the two ends. CDR3 in DNA: TGTGCCAGTAGATCCCAGACAGGACGAGACTACACCTTC. Translation: CASRSQTGRDYTF.

V and J are TRBV5-1 and TRBJ1-6, with 10 bases lining up with TRBD1. With V trimmed by 2 bases and J by 5 bases, 1 base remained unmatched. The CDR3 extends over 15 amino acids. Germline CDR1 is SGHRS and CDR2 is YFSETQ. The CDR3 DNA is TGCGCCAGCAGCTTCGGGACAGGGGATAATTCACCCCTCCACTTT. Translating it yields CASSFGTGDNSPLHF.